This T cell receptor beta chain was recorded in a study of T cell responses to AZD1222 COVID-19 vaccine (dated by TCRdb to the early 2020s). As for the study more broadly: TCR sequencing covered some 250 trial participants: 200 to 220 given two doses of AZD1222 and 26 given two doses of MenACWY control vaccine. Enrollment into the trials was organized by age into subgroups of 18-55, 56-69 and 70-plus years, and those subgroups contained roughly 150, 30 and 60 TCR-sequenced participants, respectively. Results and caveats for the whole study, not just this receptor: Vaccine-associated CD4 TCRs spanned the whole spike protein, with dominant responses in regions 160-218 and 743-854. Because no day 14 peak-response samples were available, repertoires were characterized only after the peak T cell response. Reportedly, almost half of the unique spike-specific TCRs recognized epitopes lying outside the regions that are mutated in the B.1.351 and B.1.1.7 variants. Most participants were white British and females outnumbered males, and the authors suggested that clonal diversity may have been underestimated. Only five to seven AZD1222 recipients were SARS-CoV-2 seropositive at baseline, limiting conclusions about previously exposed vaccinees. A significant rise in spike-specific TCR breadth and depth was observed after two AZD1222 doses relative to day 0 and relative to MenACWY recipients. The 56-69-year group was small, and its depth increase did not reach significance, likely because of low power.

The CDR3 regions of human TCRbeta chains were analyzed by immunosequencing. On the study's bioinformatics: TCRs in the repertoires were compared against a reference library of SARS-CoV-2-specific TCRs that had been generated with the MIRA antigen-specificity platform. Breadth meant the fraction of unique TCRs that were SARS-CoV-2-associated, whereas depth meant the fraction of total T cells that were SARS-CoV-2-associated. Using the MIRA data, each spike-specific TCR was mapped to the spike region that the TCR reacts to and placed in a CD4 or CD8 class. Log10-transformed breadth and depth values were compared by one-way ANOVA with Sidak's multiple comparisons tests. TCRdb took this table from immuneACCESS and kept in-frame rearrangements with V and J called. Such tables lack part of the clones; where checked against another copy, unresolved V genes explain under half of the gap, and the rest is unexplained. V, J and clone size are taken as reported in that table, and D and trimming were inferred from the DNA itself. The sample has 140,000 or so clones on record, 92% of them singletons. The top ten clones comprise roughly 3.9% of the sample.

The time point label on this specimen signifies: about 28 days (+/-7) after the second vaccine dose. AZD1222 recipients with second doses at about 4 weeks or about 12 weeks were pooled, because spike-specific TCR depth and breadth did not differ between schedules. The vaccinee samples were drawn from two UK trials, COV001 and COV002, one of which was a single-blind randomized controlled phase 2/3 trial testing AZD1222 (ChAdOx1 nCoV-19) in healthy adults. Trial participant PBMC samples were collected at day 0 and day 28 after the second dose for TCRbeta chain sequencing. The CDR3, from cysteine to phenylalanine, totals 12 residues. Only the CDR3 part of the read is kept: 36 bases, read in frame from the first base. CDR1 and CDR2 were assigned from the germline V gene as SQVTM and ANQGSEA. The germline ends are 12 bases apart after V is trimmed by 7 bases and J by 3 bases. Notes on this clone: Its antigen is unknown. The record has no base qualities; no much larger clone is one base away.

The chain employs TRBV29-1 and TRBJ1-1; 5 matching bases give a weak D call of TRBD1. The clonotype was recovered from an adult who received the AZD1222 COVID-19 vaccine. Here the sequenced sample was peripheral blood, taken 28 days after the second AZD1222 dose. CDR3 protein: CSGGGHYTEAFF. The nucleotide sequence is TGCAGCGGGGGAGGACACTACACTGAAGCTTTCTTT. The variable domain in full, with residues beyond the CDR3 obtained from the reference TRBV29-1 and TRBJ1-1 genes, is SAVISQKPSRDICQRGTSLTIQCQVDSQVTMMFWYRQQPGQSLTLIATANQGSEATYESGFVIDKFPISRPNLTFSTLTVSNMSPEDSSIYLCSGGGHYTEAFFGQGTRLTVV.